A single sample gave rise to the 6 T cell receptor beta chains below, sequenced in a study of T cell changes during pregnancy in multiple sclerosis (dated by TCRdb to the late 2010s). Library prep was done by the immunoSEQ multiplex PCR assay. TCRdb retrieved this table from immuneACCESS and kept in-frame rearrangements only. Not all clones are present; in checked studies, unresolved V genes account for under half, and no reason is known for the remainder. In all, the sample holds tens of thousands of clones, and roughly 92% of those were seen once. Just under 2% of the sample goes to the ten largest clones. The specimen comprised peripheral blood, sampled in the third trimester of pregnancy. The receptors originated from a female donor in good health, enrolled as a control in a pregnancy study.

The chain has TRBV11-3 and TRBJ1-1; D may be TRBD1 (5 bases). This CDR3 has 13 amino acids. V lost 0 bases and J lost 5, with 7 bases in between. Germline assignment: CDR1 SGHNT and CDR2 YENEEA. Here the CDR3 DNA reads TGTGCCAGCAGCTTAGACAGGACAACTGAAGCTTTCTTT. Translation: CASSLDRTTEAFF.

The J gene is TRBJ1-1, the V gene TRBV10-1; D unclear. Trimming took 3 bases from V and 8 from J, leaving 4 bases between them. This CDR3 region has 10 residues. Looked up from germline, CDR1 is WNHNN and CDR2 is SYGVQD (reference sequence). This CDR3 is CASSDREAFF. CDR3 coding DNA: TGCGCCAGCAGTGACAGAGAAGCTTTCTTT.

The chain has TRBV9 and TRBJ2-2, with D unresolved. Trimming pared 4 bases from V and 4 bases from J, leaving 14 bases between. This CDR3 comprises 15 residues. Germline assignment: CDR1 SGDLS and CDR2 YYNGEE. Here the CDR3 DNA reads TGTGCCAGCAGCCCAGACGGTCGAGGCACCGGGGAGCTGTTTTTT. Translation gives CASSPDGRGTGELFF.

The rearrangement joins TRBV7-2 to TRBJ2-5; TRBD2 matches at 9 bases. The CDR3 has 15 residues. The J segment lost 2 bases and the V segment lost 3 bases, leaving 4 bases of the junction unmatched. The germline CDR1 and CDR2 sequences are SGHTA and FQGNSA. CDR3: CASSFWLAGQETQYF. The CDR3 bases are TGTGCCAGCAGCTTCTGGCTAGCGGGGCAAGAGACCCAGTACTTC.

As DNA, the CDR3 is TGTGCCATCAGGGATGGACTAGTTTCCACAGATACGCAGTATTTT. This translates into CAIRDGLVSTDTQYF. The genes are TRBV10-3 and TRBJ2-3; 7 nucleotides agree with TRBD2. The V segment lost 6 bases and the J segment 2 bases; nucleotides outside the gene matches: 8. CDR3 length: 15 residues. Germline lookup yields CDR1 ENHRY and CDR2 SYGVKD.

V usage is TRBV30 and J usage is TRBJ1-2, with TRBD1 matching 8 bases. There are 11 residues in the CDR3. Germline V CDR1 and CDR2: GTSNPN, SVGIG (reference sequence). V trimming: 5 bases; J trimming: 4 bases; junction bases outside the gene matches: 0. CDR3 coding DNA: TGTGCCTGGGGGACAGGCTATGGCTACACCTTC. Translated, it gives CAWGTGYGYTF.